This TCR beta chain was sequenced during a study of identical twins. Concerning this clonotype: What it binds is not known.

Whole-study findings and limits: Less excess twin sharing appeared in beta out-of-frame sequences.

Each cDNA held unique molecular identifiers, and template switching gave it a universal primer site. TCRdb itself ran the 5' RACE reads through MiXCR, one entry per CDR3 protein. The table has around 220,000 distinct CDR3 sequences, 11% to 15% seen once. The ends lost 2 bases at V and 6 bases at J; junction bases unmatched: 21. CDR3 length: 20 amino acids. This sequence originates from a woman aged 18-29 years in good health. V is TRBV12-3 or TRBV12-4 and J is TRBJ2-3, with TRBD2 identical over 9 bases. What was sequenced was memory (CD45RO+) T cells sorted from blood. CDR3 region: CASSLPTLAGTYHSGDTQYF. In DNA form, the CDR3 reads TGTGCCAGCAGTTTACCGACTCTAGCGGGGACCTACCACTCGGGGGATACGCAGTATTTT.